One and the same sample provided the 27 T cell receptor beta chains below, sequenced in a study of blood T cell repertoires in COVID-19. TCRdb's table, derived via immunoSEQ multiplex PCR, lists solely in-frame clones and lacks some. This sample has about 98,000 clones, with around 81% found just once. Sequencing used peripheral blood. The source is a man in his 60s with acute or convalescent COVID-19.

The rearrangement joins TRBV5-1 to TRBJ2-1; perhaps TRBD1 as D (6 bases). Trimming removed 0 bases at V and 6 bases at J, with 13 bases between. The germline V gene has CDR1 SGHRS and CDR2 YFSETQ. The CDR3 covers 15 residues. The CDR3, as DNA: TGCGCCAGCAGCTTGGGTTCAGGGGAAGTCAATGAGCAGTTCTTC. Its translation is CASSLGSGEVNEQFF.

This clone was counted a few times. The rearrangement links TRBV11-2 to TRBJ2-5, with 8 bases fitting TRBD1. The CDR3 is 17 amino acids. V gave up 0 bases and J gave up 1 base; unmatched junction bases: 7. Germline values: CDR1 SGHAT, CDR2 FQNNGV. The CDR3 spells CASSLDWGQAGQETQYF. The CDR3 region has the DNA TGTGCCAGCAGCTTAGACTGGGGACAGGCCGGCCAAGAGACCCAGTACTTC. Drawing the rest from reference TRBV11-2 and TRBJ2-5, the complete variable domain is EAGVAQSPRYKIIEKRQSVAFWCNPISGHATLYWYQQILGQGPKLLIQFQNNGVVDDSQLPKDRFSAERLKGVDSTLKIQPAKLEDSAVYLCASSLDWGQAGQETQYFGPGTRLLVL.

The J gene is TRBJ2-5, the V gene TRBV3-1 (or the pseudogene TRBV3-2); D might be TRBD1 (6 bases). V was cut by 2 bases and J by 5 bases, with 12 bases left in between. The germline V gene encodes CDR1 LGHDT and CDR2 YNNKEL (reference sequence). This CDR3 comprises 14 residues. The CDR3 DNA is TGTGCCAGCAGCCAATTTGGGGGCGCGGAGACCCAGTACTTC. Its translation is CASSQFGGAETQYF.

The chain is built from TRBV2 and TRBJ2-4, with 7 nucleotides matching TRBD2. Trimming cost V 5 bases and J 5 bases; bases outside gene matches: 9. The CDR3 loop spans 15 amino acids. Germline CDR1 and CDR2: SNHLY and FYNNEI. CDR3 protein: CASSQEGLGENIQYF. The DNA of the CDR3 is TGTGCCAGCAGTCAGGAAGGACTAGGGGAAAACATTCAGTACTTC.

About this clone itself: Other DNA sequences of this sample code for an identical CDR3. The chain employs TRBV7-2 and TRBJ1-1; possibly TRBD1 for D (5 bases). The CDR3 runs to 14 residues. The V gene's germline CDR1 is SGHTA and CDR2 FQGNSA. The ends were cut back, 1 base at V and 1 base at J, with 7 bases in the middle. The CDR3 DNA follows: TGTGCCAGCAGCTTAGGGGGCAGGAACACTGAAGCTTTCTTT. Its protein product is CASSLGGRNTEAFF.

V and J are TRBV5-8 and TRBJ2-5, with 7 bases fitting TRBD2. Germline V lookup: CDR1 SGHTS, CDR2 YDEGEE. The V gene end was trimmed by 2 bases and the J gene end by 3 bases; junction bases not matched to a gene: 4. The CDR3 spans 14 residues. CDR3 DNA: TGTGCCAGCAGCTTAAGCGGGGTCAAAGAGACCCAGTACTTC. It encodes CASSLSGVKETQYF. Filled out from reference TRBV5-8 and TRBJ2-5, the complete variable domain reads EAGVTQSPTHLIKTRGQQATLRCSPISGHTSVYWYQQALGLGLQFLLWYDEGEERNRGNFPPRFSGRQFPNYSSELNVNALELEDSALYLCASSLSGVKETQYFGPGTRLLVL.

The gene calls are TRBV25-1 and TRBJ1-3; D call uncertain. Germline assignment: CDR1 MGHDK and CDR2 SYGVNS. V lost 4 bases and J 9 bases, leaving 10 bases between the germline ends. The CDR3 totals 12 residues. In DNA, the CDR3 is TGTGCCAGCAGTGGCGACGGCGGCACCATATATTTT. Protein sequence: CASSGDGGTIYF.

The chain uses TRBV19 and TRBJ2-1; 10 bases are a match to TRBD2. The CDR3 extends over 16 amino acids. V dropped 1 base and J dropped 3; count of bases not matched to a gene: 3. CDR1 and CDR2 (germline): LNHDA, SQIVND (reference sequence). The CDR3 region has the DNA TGTGCCAGTAGTATAGGACTAGCGGGTCTCTACAATGAGCAGTTCTTC. Protein: CASSIGLAGLYNEQFF.

V gene TRBV28 combines with J gene TRBJ2-7; 13 bases line up with TRBD2. This CDR3 spans 15 amino acids. V lost 6 bases to trimming and J lost 4 bases; unmatched junction nucleotides: 6. Germline V gene data show CDR1 as MDHEN and CDR2 as SYDVKM. The CDR3 sequence is CASSNRGLAGYEQYF. The DNA for the CDR3 is TGTGCCAGCAGCAACCGGGGACTAGCGGGGTACGAGCAGTACTTC.

The chain carries TRBV5-8 and TRBJ1-2, with D uncertain. Trimming pared 3 bases from V and 4 bases from J, leaving 10 bases between. Germline V gene data show CDR1 as SGHTS and CDR2 as YDEGEE. The CDR3 has 13 amino acids. The CDR3 here is CASSSTDSYGYTF. For the CDR3, the DNA is TGTGCCAGCAGCTCGACGGACTCCTATGGCTACACCTTC.

V and J are TRBV7-2 and TRBJ2-3; 7 bases are a match to TRBD2. Trimming removed 3 bases from V and 2 bases from J; junction bases left unmatched: 8. Per the germline V gene, CDR1 is SGHTA and CDR2 is FQGNSA. The length of the CDR3 is 16 residues. The CDR3 coding sequence is TGTGCCAGCAGCTTGAGGTCAGGGAGGGACACAGATACGCAGTATTTT. This gives the protein CASSLRSGRDTDTQYF.

V is TRBV4-3 and J is TRBJ1-2, with TRBD1 matching over 7 bases. Germline V lookup: CDR1 LGHNA, CDR2 YSLEER. There are 14 residues in the CDR3. V lost 4 bases to trimming and J lost 6 bases; unmatched junction nucleotides: 8. In DNA form, the CDR3 reads TGCGCCAGCAGCCCTTTAAGGCAGGGGGATGGCTACACCTTC. This gives the protein CASSPLRQGDGYTF.

The chain is built from TRBV19 and TRBJ1-1, with a weak D call TRBD1 (6 bases). Trimming took off 6 bases at V and 6 bases at J, with 11 bases between the two ends. CDR1 and CDR2 from the germline V gene are LNHDA and SQIVND (reference sequence). The CDR3 extends over 12 amino acids. CDR3 in amino acids: CASRGQRAEAFF. For the CDR3, the DNA is TGTGCCAGTAGAGGACAGAGGGCTGAAGCTTTCTTT. Full variable domain (outside the CDR3, taken from reference TRBV19 and TRBJ1-1): DGGITQSPKYLFRKEGQNVTLSCEQNLNHDAMYWYRQDPGQGLRLIYYSQIVNDFQKGDIAEGYSVSREKKESFPLTVTSAQKNPTAFYLCASRGQRAEAFFGQGTRLTVV.

The chain employs TRBV6-6 and TRBJ2-2; TRBD1 agrees at 11 bases. The CDR3 consists of 20 residues. Germline assignment: CDR1 MNHNY and CDR2 SVGAGI (reference sequence). Losses at the gene ends were 5 bases for V and 4 bases for J; bases not matched to a gene: 18. CDR3 amino acids: CASSLGTGGIVSGITGELFF. CDR3 sequence (DNA): TGTGCCAGCAGTCTCGGGACAGGGGGGATCGTTAGCGGGATCACCGGGGAGCTGTTTTTT.

The chain carries TRBV7-8 and TRBJ2-3; the D gene is possibly TRBD2 (5 bases). The CDR3 loop spans 13 amino acids. V lost 5 bases, J lost 7 bases, and 13 bases lay in between. Germline CDR1 and CDR2: SGHVS and FQNEAQ. The CDR3 protein is CASSPRTAYTQYF. The CDR3 region has the DNA TGTGCCAGCAGCCCCCGGACTGCTTATACGCAGTATTTT.

The chain recombines TRBV11-3 with TRBJ2-7; no reliable D call. The CDR3 has 15 residues. Germline loops: CDR1 SGHNT, CDR2 YENEEA. With 0 bases removed from V and 2 bases from J, the gap between germline ends came to 11 bases. The CDR3 DNA reads as TGTGCCAGCAGCTTAGATCAAAGCCGTACCTACGAGCAGTACTTC. This codes for CASSLDQSRTYEQYF.

The V gene is TRBV27, the J gene TRBJ2-3; 14 nucleotides agree with TRBD2. The germline V gene encodes CDR1 MNHEY and CDR2 SMNVEV (reference sequence). The V gene end was trimmed by 7 bases and the J gene end by 14 bases; junction bases not matched to a gene: 14. This CDR3 has 15 amino acids. The CDR3 bases are TGTGCCAGCACCCCTACCGGGACTAGCGGGAGCTTGTGGTATTTT. Amino acid sequence: CASTPTGTSGSLWYF.

The chain has TRBV2 and TRBJ1-2; unclear D gene. Germline values: CDR1 SNHLY, CDR2 FYNNEI. The CDR3 has 14 residues. Trimming removed 2 bases at V and 0 bases at J, with 7 bases between. Here the CDR3 reads CASSEQVANYGYTF. Here the CDR3 DNA reads TGTGCCAGCAGTGAACAGGTTGCTAACTATGGCTACACCTTC.

The V and J genes are TRBV27 and TRBJ2-7; D possibly corresponds to TRBD1 (6 bases). The CDR3 spans 19 residues. The V gene's germline CDR1 is MNHEY and CDR2 SMNVEV (reference sequence). The V and J ends lost 2 bases and 1 base respectively, with 24 bases between them. The CDR3 nucleotides read TGTGCCAGCAGTTTAGAGGGATCCGGTTTAGGGGACAATTCCTACGAGCAGTACTTC. Amino acid sequence: CASSLEGSGLGDNSYEQYF.

This clone was counted only a few times. The chain joins TRBV2 to TRBJ2-2; D call uncertain. V was clipped by 10 bases and J by 6 bases, with 12 bases between them. Germline V lookup: CDR1 SNHLY, CDR2 FYNNEI. This CDR3 region has 12 residues. In DNA form, the CDR3 reads TGTGCCAACCGAATCAGTGCCGGGGAGCTGTTTTTT. Its translation is CANRISAGELFF.

The chain recombines TRBV15 with TRBJ2-3; D is perhaps TRBD1 (6 bases). V dropped 4 bases and J dropped 3 bases, with 14 bases sitting between them. The CDR3 has 15 residues. The V gene's germline CDR1 is LNHNV and CDR2 YYDKDF (reference sequence). The chain's CDR3 is CATSKLGGRTDTQYF. Here the CDR3 DNA reads TGTGCCACCAGCAAACTTGGGGGCAGAACAGATACGCAGTATTTT. The full variable domain, with the rest looked up from reference TRBV15 and TRBJ2-3, is DAMVIQNPRYQVTQFGKPVTLSCSQTLNHNVMYWYQQKSSQAPKLLFHYYDKDFNNEADTPDNFQSRRPNTSFCFLDIRSPGLGDTAMYLCATSKLGGRTDTQYFGPGTRLTVL.

The table lists this clone with a few counts. The J gene is TRBJ1-3, the V gene TRBV6-5; a weak D match, TRBD1 (5 bases). This CDR3 has 15 amino acids. V lost 6 bases and J 2 bases, leaving 14 bases between the germline ends. Germline V lookup: CDR1 MNHEY, CDR2 SVGAGI. CDR3 nucleotide sequence: TGTGCCAGCAGGGGAAGTCAGGGTGCTGGAAACACCATATATTTT. Its protein is CASRGSQGAGNTIYF.

The chain couples TRBV3-1 (or the pseudogene TRBV3-2) to TRBJ1-1; unclear D gene. CDR1 is LGHDT, CDR2 YNNKEL, per germline (reference sequence). This CDR3 is 15 amino acids long. V lost 1 base and J lost 1, with 10 bases in between. CDR3 amino acids: CASSQGFHSNTEAFF. In DNA, the CDR3 is TGTGCCAGCAGCCAAGGCTTCCACTCGAACACTGAAGCTTTCTTT.

V usage is TRBV30 and J usage is TRBJ1-2; D call uncertain. Looked up from germline, CDR1 is GTSNPN and CDR2 is SVGIG (reference sequence). This CDR3 spans 12 amino acids. The ends were cut back, 7 bases at V and 1 base at J, with 10 bases in the middle. Written as DNA, the CDR3 is TGTGCCTCCCGGGTCTTTAACTATGGCTACACCTTC. Its translation: CASRVFNYGYTF.

V gene TRBV30 combines with J gene TRBJ1-5, with TRBD1 as a possible D gene (5 bases). CDR1 and CDR2 (germline): GTSNPN, SVGIG (reference sequence). The CDR3 has 15 residues. The ends were cut back, 0 bases at V and 3 bases at J, with 12 bases in the middle. The CDR3 protein is CAWSVQGFVNQPQHF. As DNA, the CDR3 is TGTGCCTGGAGTGTGCAGGGATTCGTCAATCAGCCCCAGCATTTT.

The chain joins TRBV29-1 to TRBJ2-2; tentatively, D is TRBD2 (6 bases). The V gene's germline CDR1 is SQVTM and CDR2 ANQGSEA. Trimming cost V 3 bases and J 2 bases, with 22 bases left between them. The CDR3 spans 18 residues. CDR3 residues: CSVDGVTGAGVNTGELFF. DNA for the CDR3: TGCAGCGTTGACGGGGTAACAGGAGCGGGTGTTAACACCGGGGAGCTGTTTTTT.

The rearrangement joins TRBV12-3 or TRBV12-4 to TRBJ1-2; 10 bases match TRBD1. There are 12 residues in the CDR3. V was clipped by 6 bases and J by 5 bases; unmatched bases: 0. The CDR3 region has the DNA TGTGCCAGCAGGGGACAGGGGTATGGCTACACCTTC. As protein: CASRGQGYGYTF.